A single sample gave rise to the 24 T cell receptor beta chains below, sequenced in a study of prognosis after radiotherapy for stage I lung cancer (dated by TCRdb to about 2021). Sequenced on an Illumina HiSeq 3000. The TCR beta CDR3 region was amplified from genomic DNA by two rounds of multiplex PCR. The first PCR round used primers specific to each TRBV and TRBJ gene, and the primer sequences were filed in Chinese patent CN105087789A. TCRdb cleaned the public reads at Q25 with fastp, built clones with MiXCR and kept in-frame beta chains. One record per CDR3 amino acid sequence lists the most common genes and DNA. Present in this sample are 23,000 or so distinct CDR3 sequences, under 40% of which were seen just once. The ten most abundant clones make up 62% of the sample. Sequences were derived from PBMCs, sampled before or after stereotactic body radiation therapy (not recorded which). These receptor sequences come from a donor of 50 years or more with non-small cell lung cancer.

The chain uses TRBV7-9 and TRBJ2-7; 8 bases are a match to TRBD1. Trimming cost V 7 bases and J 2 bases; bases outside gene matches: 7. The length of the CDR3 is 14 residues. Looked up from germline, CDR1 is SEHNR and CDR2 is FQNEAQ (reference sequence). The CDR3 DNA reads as TGTGCCAGCATCCAGGGACAGGCTACCTACGAGCAGTACTTC. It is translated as CASIQGQATYEQYF.

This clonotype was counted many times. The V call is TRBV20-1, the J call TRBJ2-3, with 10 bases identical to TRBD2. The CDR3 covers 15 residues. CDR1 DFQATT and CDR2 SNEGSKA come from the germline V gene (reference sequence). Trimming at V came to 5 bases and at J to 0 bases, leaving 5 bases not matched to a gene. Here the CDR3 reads CSAEVGLASTDTQYF. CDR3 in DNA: TGCAGTGCTGAAGTGGGACTAGCGAGCACAGATACGCAGTATTTT.

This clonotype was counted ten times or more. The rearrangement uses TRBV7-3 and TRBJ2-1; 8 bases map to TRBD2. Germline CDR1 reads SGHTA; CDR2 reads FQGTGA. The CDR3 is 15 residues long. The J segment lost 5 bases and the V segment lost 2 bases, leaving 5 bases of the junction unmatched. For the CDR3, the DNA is TGTGCCAGCAGCTTATCCGGGAGGGGGAACAATGAGCAGTTCTTC. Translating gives CASSLSGRGNNEQFF. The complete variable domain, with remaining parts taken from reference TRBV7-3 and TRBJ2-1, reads GAGVSQTPSNKVTEKGKYVELRCDPISGHTALYWYRQSLGQGPEFLIYFQGTGAADDSGLPNDRFFAVRPEGSVSTLKIQRTERGDSAVYLCASSLSGRGNNEQFFGPGTRLTVL.

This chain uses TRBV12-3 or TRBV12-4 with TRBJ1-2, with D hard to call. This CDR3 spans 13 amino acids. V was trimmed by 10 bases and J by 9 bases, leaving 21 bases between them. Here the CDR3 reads CAISRRYGDCYTF. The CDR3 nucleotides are TGTGCCATCAGCCGCCGATACGGCGACTGCTACACCTTC.

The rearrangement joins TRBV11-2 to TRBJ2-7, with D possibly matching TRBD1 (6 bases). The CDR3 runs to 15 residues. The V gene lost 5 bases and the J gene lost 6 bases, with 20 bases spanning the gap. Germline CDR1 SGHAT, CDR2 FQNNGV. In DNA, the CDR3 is TGTGCCAGCAGCCAGTCAGTGAGGGGGACGATCGAGCAGTACTTC. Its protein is CASSQSVRGTIEQYF.

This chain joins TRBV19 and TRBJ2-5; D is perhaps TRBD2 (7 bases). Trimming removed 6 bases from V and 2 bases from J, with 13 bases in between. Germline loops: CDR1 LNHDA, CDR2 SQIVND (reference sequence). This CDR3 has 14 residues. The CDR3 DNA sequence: TGTGCCAGTAGCACAAAGGGGGGGCAAGAGACCCAGTACTTC. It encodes CASSTKGGQETQYF. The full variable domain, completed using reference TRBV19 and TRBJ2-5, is DGGITQSPKYLFRKEGQNVTLSCEQNLNHDAMYWYRQDPGQGLRLIYYSQIVNDFQKGDIAEGYSVSREKKESFPLTVTSAQKNPTAFYLCASSTKGGQETQYFGPGTRLLVL.

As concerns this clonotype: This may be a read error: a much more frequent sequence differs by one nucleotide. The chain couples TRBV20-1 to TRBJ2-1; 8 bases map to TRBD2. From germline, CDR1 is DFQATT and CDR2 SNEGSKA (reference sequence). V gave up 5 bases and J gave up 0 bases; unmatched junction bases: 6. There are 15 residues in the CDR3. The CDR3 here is CSARGGAISYNEQFF. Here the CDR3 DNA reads TGCAGTGCTCGGGGGGGGGCTATCTCCTACAATGAGCAGTTCTTC.

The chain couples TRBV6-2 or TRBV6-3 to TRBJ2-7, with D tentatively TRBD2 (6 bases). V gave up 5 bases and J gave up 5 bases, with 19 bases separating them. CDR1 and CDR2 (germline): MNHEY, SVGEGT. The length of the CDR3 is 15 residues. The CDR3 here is CASSGNRECLDEQYF. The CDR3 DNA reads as TGTGCCAGCAGTGGAAATCGGGAGTGCCTAGACGAGCAGTACTTC.

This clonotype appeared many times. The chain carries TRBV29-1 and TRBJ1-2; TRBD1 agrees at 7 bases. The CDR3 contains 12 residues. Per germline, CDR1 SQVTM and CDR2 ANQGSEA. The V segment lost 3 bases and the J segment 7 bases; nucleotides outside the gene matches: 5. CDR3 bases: TGCAGCGTTGACCCAACAGGGGTTGGCTACACCTTC. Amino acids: CSVDPTGVGYTF.

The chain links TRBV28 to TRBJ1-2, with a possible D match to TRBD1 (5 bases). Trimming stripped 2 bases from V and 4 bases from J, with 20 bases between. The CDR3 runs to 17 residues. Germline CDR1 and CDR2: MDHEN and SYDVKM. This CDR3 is CASSLVVDSQSPYGYTF. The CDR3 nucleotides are TGTGCCAGCAGTTTAGTGGTCGACAGCCAGAGTCCCTATGGCTACACCTTC.

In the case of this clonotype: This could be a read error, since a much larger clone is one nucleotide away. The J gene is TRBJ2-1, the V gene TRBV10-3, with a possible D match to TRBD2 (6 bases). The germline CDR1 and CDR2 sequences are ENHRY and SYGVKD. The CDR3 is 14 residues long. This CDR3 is CATAAGSSYNEQLF. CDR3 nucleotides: TGTGCCACAGCCGCCGGGAGCTCCTACAATGAGCAGCTCTTC.

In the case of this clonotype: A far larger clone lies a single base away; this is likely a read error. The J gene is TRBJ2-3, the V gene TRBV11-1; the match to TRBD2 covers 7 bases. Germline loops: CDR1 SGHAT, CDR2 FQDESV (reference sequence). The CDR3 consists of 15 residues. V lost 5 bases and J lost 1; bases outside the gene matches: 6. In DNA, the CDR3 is TGTGCCAGCAGCAATCAACTAGCGCGCACAGATACGCAGTATTTT. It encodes CASSNQLARTDTQYF.

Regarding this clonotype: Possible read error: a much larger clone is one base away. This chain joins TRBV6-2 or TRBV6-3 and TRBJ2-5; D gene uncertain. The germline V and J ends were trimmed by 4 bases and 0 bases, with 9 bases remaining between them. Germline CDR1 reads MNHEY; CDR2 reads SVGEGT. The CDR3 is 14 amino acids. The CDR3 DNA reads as TGTGCCAGCAGTTTAAGACCGTACCAAGAGACCCAGTACTTC. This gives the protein CASSLRPYQETQYF.

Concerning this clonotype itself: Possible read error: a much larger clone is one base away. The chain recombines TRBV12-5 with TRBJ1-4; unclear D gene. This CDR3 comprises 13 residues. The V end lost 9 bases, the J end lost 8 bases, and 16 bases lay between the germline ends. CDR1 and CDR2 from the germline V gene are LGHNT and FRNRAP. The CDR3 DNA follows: TGTGCTAGACTAAACCGGTCCTCAGAAAAACTGTTTTTT. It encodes CARLNRSSEKLFF. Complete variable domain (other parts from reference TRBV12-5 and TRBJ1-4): DARVTQTPRHKVTEMGQEVTMRCQPILGHNTVFWYRQTMMQGLELLAYFRNRAPLDDSGMPKDRFSAEMPDATLATLKIQPSEPRDSAVYFCARLNRSSEKLFFGSGTQLSVL.

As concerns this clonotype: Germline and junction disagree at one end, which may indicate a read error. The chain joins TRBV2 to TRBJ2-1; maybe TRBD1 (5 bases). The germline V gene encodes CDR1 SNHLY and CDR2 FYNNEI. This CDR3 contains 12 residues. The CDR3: CASRDRGDERFF. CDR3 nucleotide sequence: TGTGCCAGCCGAGATAGGGGTGATGAGCGGTTCTTC.

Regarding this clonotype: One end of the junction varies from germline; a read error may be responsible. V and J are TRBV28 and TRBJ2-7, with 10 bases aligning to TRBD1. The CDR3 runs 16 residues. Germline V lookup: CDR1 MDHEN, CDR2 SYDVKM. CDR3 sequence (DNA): TGTGCCAGCAGCTTATGGGGACAGGGGATCTCCTACGAGCAGTACTTC. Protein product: CASSLWGQGISYEQYF.

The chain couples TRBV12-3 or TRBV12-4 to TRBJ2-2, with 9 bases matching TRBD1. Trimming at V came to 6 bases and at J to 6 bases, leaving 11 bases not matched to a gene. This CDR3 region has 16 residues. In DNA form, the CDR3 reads TGTGCCAGCAGGCCAACCGGGACAGGGAGAGCCGGGGAGCTGTTTTTT. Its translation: CASRPTGTGRAGELFF.

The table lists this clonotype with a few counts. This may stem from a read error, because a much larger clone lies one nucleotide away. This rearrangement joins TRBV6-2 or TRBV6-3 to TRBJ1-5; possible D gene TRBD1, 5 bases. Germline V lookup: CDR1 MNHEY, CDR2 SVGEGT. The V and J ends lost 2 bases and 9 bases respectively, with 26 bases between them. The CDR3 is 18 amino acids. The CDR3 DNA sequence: TGTGCCAGCAGTTACGGCCCCCCCGGGTCAGGGCCCCTTTGGCCCCAGCATTTT. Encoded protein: CASSYGPPGSGPLWPQHF.

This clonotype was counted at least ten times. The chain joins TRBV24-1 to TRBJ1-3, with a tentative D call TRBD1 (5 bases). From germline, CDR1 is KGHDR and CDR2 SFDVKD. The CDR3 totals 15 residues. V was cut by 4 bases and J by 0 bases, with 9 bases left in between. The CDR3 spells CATSDPTDSGNTIYF. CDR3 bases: TGTGCCACCAGTGACCCGACAGACTCTGGAAACACCATATATTTT.

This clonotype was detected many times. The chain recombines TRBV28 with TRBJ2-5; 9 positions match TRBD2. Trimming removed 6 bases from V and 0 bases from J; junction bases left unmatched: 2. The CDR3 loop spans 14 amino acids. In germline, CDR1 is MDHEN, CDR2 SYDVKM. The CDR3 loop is CASSVAGDQETQYF. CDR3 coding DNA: TGTGCCAGCAGCGTAGCGGGGGACCAAGAGACCCAGTACTTC.

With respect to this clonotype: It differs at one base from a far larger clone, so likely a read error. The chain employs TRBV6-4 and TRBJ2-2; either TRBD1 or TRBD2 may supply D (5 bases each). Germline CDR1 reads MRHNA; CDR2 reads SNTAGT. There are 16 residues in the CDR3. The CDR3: CASSYSGRENTVELFF. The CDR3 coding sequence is TGTGCCAGCAGTTACTCGGGCAGGGAGAACACCGTGGAGCTGTTTTTT.

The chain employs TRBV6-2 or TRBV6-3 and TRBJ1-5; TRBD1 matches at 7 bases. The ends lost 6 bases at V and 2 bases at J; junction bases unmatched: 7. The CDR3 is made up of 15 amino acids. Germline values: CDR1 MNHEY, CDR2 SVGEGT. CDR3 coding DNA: TGTGCCAGCAGAGACAGGGAAGGAGGCAATCAGCCCCAGCATTTT. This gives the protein CASRDREGGNQPQHF.

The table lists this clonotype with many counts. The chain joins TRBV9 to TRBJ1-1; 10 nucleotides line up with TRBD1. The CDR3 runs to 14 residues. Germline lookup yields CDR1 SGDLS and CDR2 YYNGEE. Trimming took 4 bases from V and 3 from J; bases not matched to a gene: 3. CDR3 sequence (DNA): TGTGCCAGCAGCCCGGGGACAGGGGACACTGAAGCTTTCTTT. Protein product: CASSPGTGDTEAFF.

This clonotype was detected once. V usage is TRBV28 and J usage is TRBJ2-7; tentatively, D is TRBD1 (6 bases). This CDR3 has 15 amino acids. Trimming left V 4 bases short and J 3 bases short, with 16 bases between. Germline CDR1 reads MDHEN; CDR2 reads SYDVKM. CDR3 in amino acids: CASSSLRVGGYEQYF. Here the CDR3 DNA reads TGTGCCAGCAGTTCCCTCAGGGTAGGGGGCTACGAGCAGTACTTC.